A selection of T cell receptor beta chains follows, all from one sample in a study of T cell responses to AZD1222 COVID-19 vaccine. Sequencing used immunoSEQ multiplex PCR; TCRdb keeps in-frame clones, though not all of them. The profile shows about 130,000 clones, around 90% of them singletons. Here the sequenced sample was peripheral blood, taken 28 days after the second AZD1222 dose. The receptors originated from an adult who received the AZD1222 COVID-19 vaccine. Each CDR3 is given with its conserved first and last residue. Fields, in order: J gene, clone size, D gene, V gene, CDR3 protein, CDR3 DNA. D genes are given only for firm matches. Part of the rows lack a size; the others show once, few, many or a class for expanded clones.

TRBJ2-7,few,TRBD2,TRBV5-4,CASSPGLAGGWGDF,TGTGCCAGCAGTCCGGGACTAGCGGGAGGCTGGGGGGACTTC
TRBJ1-1,NA,NA,TRBV4-2,CASSQTESSLEAFF,TGTGCCAGCAGCCAGACAGAAAGTAGCCTTGAAGCTTTCTTT
TRBJ2-3,NA,NA,TRBV7-2,CASSQGQEGTDTQYF,TGTGCCAGCAGCCAGGGACAAGAGGGAACAGATACGCAGTATTTT
TRBJ2-2,NA,NA,TRBV7-2,CASSPQLVAGELFF,TGTGCCAGCAGCCCGCAACTAGTCGCCGGGGAGCTGTTTTTT
TRBJ1-4,NA,TRBD1,TRBV28,CASSWGTGSEKLFF,TGTGCCAGCAGTTGGGGGACAGGGAGTGAAAAACTGTTTTTT
TRBJ2-2,NA,NA,TRBV12-5,CASGLGNTGELFF,TGTGCTAGTGGTTTAGGAAACACCGGGGAGCTGTTTTTT
TRBJ1-6,once,NA,TRBV30,CAWSVRGVNNSPLHF,TGTGCCTGGAGTGTACGCGGGGTTAATAATTCACCCCTCCACTTT
TRBJ1-5,NA,NA,TRBV2,CASSEANSNQPQHF,TGTGCCAGCAGTGAGGCCAATAGCAATCAGCCCCAGCATTTT
TRBJ1-6,NA,NA,TRBV18,CASSPLDIGDYNSPLHF,TGTGCCAGCTCACCACTTGATATAGGCGACTATAATTCACCCCTCCACTTT
TRBJ1-5,once,NA,TRBV27,CASSLRGGVYSNQPQHF,TGTGCCAGCAGTTTAAGAGGGGGGGTCTATAGCAATCAGCCCCAGCATTTT
TRBJ2-5,NA,TRBD2,TRBV29-1,CSVESGGTETQYF,TGCAGCGTTGAATCGGGGGGGACGGAGACCCAGTACTTC
TRBJ2-7,NA,TRBD1,TRBV30,CARGTPTGPSYEQYF,TGTGCCAGGGGAACTCCGACAGGGCCTTCCTACGAGCAGTACTTC
TRBJ1-4,NA,TRBD1,TRBV12-3/TRBV12-4,CASRGQGNEKLFF,TGTGCCAGCAGGGGACAGGGGAATGAAAAACTGTTTTTT
TRBJ1-2,NA,NA,TRBV30,CASRLGANYGCTF,NA
TRBJ2-1,NA,NA,TRBV20-1,CSASLVEQFF,TGCAGTGCTAGTTTAGTCGAGCAGTTCTTC
TRBJ1-5,NA,NA,TRBV7-2,CASSPEGALTNQPQHF,TGTGCCAGCAGCCCCGAAGGGGCTCTAACCAATCAGCCCCAGCATTTT
TRBJ2-7,NA,NA,TRBV15,CATSPPEQYEQYF,TGTGCCACCAGCCCCCCAGAACAATACGAGCAGTACTTC
TRBJ2-1,NA,NA,TRBV10-3,CATQGGGELLFF,TGTGCCACTCAGGGGGGAGGGGAGTTGTTGTTCTTC
TRBJ2-1,few,NA,TRBV19,CASHSDNEQFF,TGTGCCAGTCATAGTGACAATGAGCAGTTCTTC
TRBJ2-1,NA,NA,TRBV7-9,CASSLAAGRNEQFF,TGTGCCAGCAGCTTAGCGGCAGGGCGCAATGAGCAGTTCTTC
TRBJ2-1,NA,TRBD2,TRBV19,CATNSGASGESEQFF,TGTGCCACCAATTCAGGGGCTAGCGGGGAGAGTGAGCAGTTCTTC
TRBJ1-6,NA,NA,TRBV11-1,CASSPLRNSPLHF,TGTGCCAGCAGCCCCCTCCGTAATTCACCCCTCCACTTT
TRBJ1-2,NA,NA,TRBV4-3,CASSQDPTSAGYTF,TGCGCCAGCAGCCAAGACCCTACTAGCGCTGGCTACACCTTC
TRBJ1-5,NA,NA,TRBV15,CATSDHLKGNQPQHF,TGTGCCACCAGCGACCACCTTAAGGGGAATCAGCCCCAGCATTTT
TRBJ1-5,NA,NA,TRBV15,CATSRETDGSNQPQHF,TGTGCCACCAGCAGGGAAACTGACGGATCTAATCAGCCCCAGCATTTT
TRBJ1-3,NA,NA,TRBV19,CASSIFGRPEDTIYF,TGTGCCAGTAGTATTTTTGGCAGGCCCGAGGACACCATATATTTT
TRBJ2-1,NA,NA,TRBV6-2/TRBV6-3,CASSLKDPGWYNEQFF,TGTGCCAGCAGTCTAAAGGACCCCGGGTGGTACAATGAGCAGTTCTTC